This T cell receptor (beta chain) came from a study of blood T cell repertoires in COVID-19. The wider study: From T cells, B-cell-depleted T cells, or PBMCs came the material, which was cDNA or gDNA.

The CDR3 is made up of 15 amino acids. Trimming removed 4 bases from V and 0 bases from J, with 9 bases in between. Germline V gene lookup returns CDR1 MNHEY and CDR2 SMNVEV (reference sequence). Clones were read by immunoSEQ multiplex PCR, and TCRdb kept only the in-frame ones, dropping some. Here the sample spans some 150,000 clones, approximately 88% being singletons. Participants were placed into cohorts based on the clinical history they reported. The sample comprised PBMCs or T cells enriched from blood (not recorded which). The clonotype originates from a woman aged 25 to 45 with acute COVID-19. V and J are TRBV27 and TRBJ2-2, with D unresolved. CDR3 sequence reads: CASSSISANTGELFF. The CDR3 DNA sequence: TGTGCCAGCAGTTCCATCAGCGCGAACACCGGGGAGCTGTTTTTT.